This T cell receptor (beta chain) was identified in a study of vaccination and CD4 T cells after COVID-19. The wider study: Post-COVID draws followed diagnosis by a median around 97 days (range 35 to 161). The authors used overlapping spike peptides from SARS-CoV-2, HCoV-NL63, HCoV-OC43 and HCoV-229E to stimulate cells. Sampling that followed vaccination took place a median approximately 72 days after dose two, within a range of 14 to 241.

Sequencing of the DNA from cultured CD4+ T cells was carried out with the Oncomine TCR Beta short-read assay. From the PCR reads, TCRdb called clonotypes with MiXCR, one entry per CDR3 protein. The data show 10,000 to 15,000 distinct CDR3 sequences, less than 50% seen once. This clonotype was seen more than once but under ten times. What it binds is unknown. The treatment was: approximately nine-day PBMC culture with coronavirus spike peptide pools or control peptides (ViraFEST assay). Trimming left V 6 bases short and J 0 bases short, with 8 bases between. Germline V gene data show CDR1 as MNHEY and CDR2 as SVGEGT. The CDR3 contains 13 residues.

This receptor was taken from a human donor with COVID-19. Sequencing was done on a sample of cultured CD4+ T cells from blood. This chain joins TRBV6-2 or TRBV6-3 and TRBJ1-1; D uncertain. The CDR3 here is CASRRVMNTEAFF. In nucleotides, the CDR3 is TGTGCCAGCAGAAGGGTTATGAACACTGAAGCTTTCTTT.